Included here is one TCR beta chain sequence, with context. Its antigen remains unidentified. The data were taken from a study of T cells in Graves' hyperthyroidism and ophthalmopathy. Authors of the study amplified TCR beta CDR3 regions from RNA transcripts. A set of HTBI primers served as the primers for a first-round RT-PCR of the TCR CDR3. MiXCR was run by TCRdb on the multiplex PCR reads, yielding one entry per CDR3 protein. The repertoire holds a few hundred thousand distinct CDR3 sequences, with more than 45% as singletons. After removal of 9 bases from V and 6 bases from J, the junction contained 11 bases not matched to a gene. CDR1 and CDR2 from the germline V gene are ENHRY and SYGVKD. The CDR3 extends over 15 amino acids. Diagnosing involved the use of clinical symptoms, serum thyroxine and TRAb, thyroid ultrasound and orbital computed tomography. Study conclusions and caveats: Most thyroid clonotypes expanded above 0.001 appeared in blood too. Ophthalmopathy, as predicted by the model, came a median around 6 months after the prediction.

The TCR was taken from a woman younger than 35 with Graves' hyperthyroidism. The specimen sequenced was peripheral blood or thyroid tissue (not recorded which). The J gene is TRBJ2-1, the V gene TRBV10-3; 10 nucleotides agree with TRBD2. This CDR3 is CAIPHGPSGSNEQFF. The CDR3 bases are TGTGCCATTCCACATGGTCCTAGCGGGAGCAATGAGCAGTTCTTC.